The 18 T cell receptor beta chains reported below all come from one sample, sequenced in a study of shared clonotypes between healthy human individuals. TCRdb keeps only in-frame clones here, not all; method: immunoSEQ multiplex PCR. This table has 2,500,000 or so clones, 93% appearing once. The sequenced sample consisted of naive CD4+ T cells from PBMCs. Noted subset: CD45RA+ positively selected. These receptors were collected from a young man in good health. Some clones in this sample may be carry-over from other donors' samples.

The chain carries TRBV10-3 and TRBJ2-2, with D possibly being TRBD2 (5 bases). The CDR3 length is 16 residues. CDR1 is ENHRY, CDR2 SYGVKD, per germline. Trimming left V 0 bases short and J 3 bases short, with 11 bases between. The CDR3 coding sequence is TGTGCCATCAGTGAGTCAAGTGGAGGCGACACCGGGGAGCTGTTTTTT. This encodes CAISESSGGDTGELFF.

As concerns this clone: The sample contains more than one DNA sequence encoding this CDR3. The V call is TRBV19, the J call TRBJ1-3; 8 nucleotides agree with TRBD1. The CDR3 contains 14 residues. V was pared by 5 bases and J by 2 bases, with 2 bases of the junction left unmatched. Germline lookup yields CDR1 LNHDA and CDR2 SQIVND (reference sequence). The CDR3 region has the DNA TGTGCCAGTAGTCCGACAGGGGCTGGAAACACCATATATTTT. Its translation: CASSPTGAGNTIYF.

The chain combines TRBV7-3 with TRBJ2-1; 13 bases match TRBD2. This CDR3 has 20 amino acids. CDR1 and CDR2 (germline): SGHTA, FQGTGA. V gave up 1 base and J gave up 5 bases; unmatched junction bases: 14. CDR3 sequence (DNA): TGTGCCAGCAGCTTAAGAGTCACTAGCGGGAGGGAAGCGGGAAACAATGAGCAGTTCTTC. This sequence encodes CASSLRVTSGREAGNNEQFF.

This chain connects TRBV11-2 to TRBJ2-2, with 7 bases lining up with TRBD2. CDR3 length: 17 residues. Germline V lookup: CDR1 SGHAT, CDR2 FQNNGV. After removal of 0 bases from V and 5 bases from J, the junction contained 9 bases not matched to a gene. The CDR3 sequence: CASSLDLAGERTGELFF. CDR3 nucleotides: TGTGCCAGCAGCTTAGATCTTGCGGGAGAAAGGACCGGGGAGCTGTTTTTT.

CDR3 residues: CASSFGGDRYEQYF. The CDR3, as DNA: TGTGCCAGCAGCTTCGGGGGCGACAGATACGAGCAGTACTTC. V is TRBV11-1 and J is TRBJ2-7, with D perhaps given as TRBD1 or TRBD2 (6 bases each). From germline, CDR1 is SGHAT and CDR2 FQDESV (reference sequence). The CDR3 has 14 amino acids. V was trimmed by 3 bases and J by 4 bases, leaving 13 bases between them.

The V call is TRBV12-5, the J call TRBJ1-1, with D tentatively TRBD1 (5 bases). This CDR3 contains 13 residues. The V end lost 1 base, the J end lost 3 bases, and 6 bases lay between the germline ends. Germline CDR1 reads LGHNT; CDR2 reads FRNRAP. The CDR3 DNA reads TGTGCTAGTGGTTTGGGGGGCCACACTGAAGCTTTCTTT. Amino acid sequence: CASGLGGHTEAFF.

The genes are TRBV5-1 and TRBJ1-5; D may be TRBD1 (6 bases). The CDR3 spans 15 residues. V was shortened by 0 bases and J by 4 bases, with 11 bases between the two germline ends. Looked up from germline, CDR1 is SGHRS and CDR2 is YFSETQ. CDR3 amino acids: CASSLEGEHNQPQHF. CDR3 sequence (DNA): TGCGCCAGCAGCTTGGAGGGGGAGCATAATCAGCCCCAGCATTTT.

The chain combines TRBV7-8 with TRBJ1-2; no firm D call. Trimming took 8 bases from V and 8 from J, leaving 15 bases between them. The germline gives CDR1 SGHVS, CDR2 FQNEAQ. The CDR3 consists of 12 residues. CDR3 loop: CASSHPWRGYTF. The DNA for the CDR3 is TGTGCCAGCTCCCACCCGTGGCGGGGCTACACCTTC.

The chain combines TRBV7-9 with TRBJ2-7; D call uncertain. The CDR3 length is 14 residues. Trimming removed 8 bases at V and 3 bases at J, with 17 bases between. Germline V gene sequence: CDR1 SEHNR, CDR2 FQNEAQ (reference sequence). CDR3 DNA sequence: TGTGCCAGCTCAGCTTTATTGGGAATCTACGAGCAGTACTTC. It yields the protein CASSALLGIYEQYF.

V and J are TRBV2 and TRBJ2-5; D is undetermined. This CDR3 comprises 14 residues. In germline, CDR1 is SNHLY, CDR2 FYNNEI. V was clipped by 3 bases and J by 4 bases, with 12 bases between them. In nucleotides, the CDR3 is TGTGCCAGCAGTGAGACCCGGGTTGGAGAGACCCAGTACTTC. Its protein product is CASSETRVGETQYF.

The chain combines TRBV9 with TRBJ2-3, with a possible D match to TRBD2 (7 bases). Germline loops: CDR1 SGDLS, CDR2 YYNGEE. The CDR3 runs 15 residues. The V and J ends lost 4 bases and 3 bases respectively, with 15 bases between them. This CDR3 reads CASSPVGGQTDTQYF. The DNA of the CDR3 is TGTGCCAGCAGCCCCGTGGGGGGGCAAACAGATACGCAGTATTTT.

The chain joins TRBV28 to TRBJ2-6; D possibly corresponds to TRBD1 (6 bases). The CDR3 extends over 16 amino acids. Germline values: CDR1 MDHEN, CDR2 SYDVKM. Trimming took 5 bases from V and 3 from J, leaving 14 bases between them. The CDR3, as DNA: TGTGCCAGCAGTCCCCCTTGGGGGCGTGGGGCCAACGTCCTGACTTTC. It translates to CASSPPWGRGANVLTF.

The CDR3 region has the DNA TGCGCCAGCAGCTTGTCTAGCGGGAGCGCCTACAATGAGCAGTTCTTC. Protein sequence: CASSLSSGSAYNEQFF. This chain joins TRBV5-1 and TRBJ2-1, with 10 bases aligning to TRBD2. J gave up 2 bases and V 1 base, and 3 bases lay outside the gene matches. In germline, CDR1 is SGHRS, CDR2 YFSETQ. The CDR3 is made up of 16 amino acids.

The table lists this clone with a few counts. V gene TRBV7-6 combines with J gene TRBJ1-1; D is unresolved. Trimming took 9 bases from V and 7 from J, leaving 15 bases between them. The CDR3 contains 12 residues. Germline assignment: CDR1 SGHVS and CDR2 FNYEAQ. The DNA of the CDR3 is TGTGCCAGTTTACATCCGGGTGGTGAAGCTTTCTTT. Protein sequence: CASLHPGGEAFF.

V and J are TRBV21-1 and TRBJ1-2; the table assigns TRBD1, which was not confirmed against the DNA. TRBV21-1 is annotated as a pseudogene. The CDR3 runs to 14 residues. The CDR3 sequence is CASETGTENYGYTF. The CDR3 DNA follows: TGTGCCAGCGAAACCGGGACAGAAAACTATGGCTACACCTTC.

The chain combines TRBV6-5 with TRBJ2-7; 9 bases map to TRBD1. The CDR3 is 14 amino acids. Germline CDR1 MNHEY, CDR2 SVGAGI. V dropped 4 bases and J dropped 4; count of bases not matched to a gene: 5. CDR3 sequence (DNA): TGTGCCAGCAGTTTCAACAGGGGGCCGTACGAGCAGTACTTC. It yields the protein CASSFNRGPYEQYF.

This chain uses TRBV19 with TRBJ1-3; D is undetermined. The CDR3 runs 14 residues. Germline CDR1 LNHDA, CDR2 SQIVND (reference sequence). V was clipped by 5 bases and J by 0 bases, with 8 bases between them. The CDR3 region is CASSWASSGNTIYF. The CDR3, as DNA: TGTGCCAGTAGTTGGGCCTCCTCTGGAAACACCATATATTTT.

This CDR3 is CASSLGTGGAWGYTF. CDR3 nucleotide sequence: TGCGCCAGCAGCTTGGGTACAGGGGGCGCTTGGGGCTACACCTTC. The chain joins TRBV5-1 to TRBJ1-2, with TRBD1 matching 9 bases. CDR3 length: 15 residues. Germline V lookup: CDR1 SGHRS, CDR2 YFSETQ. The V segment lost 0 bases and the J segment 8 bases; nucleotides outside the gene matches: 8.